This T cell receptor (beta chain) came from a study of T cell responses to AZD1222 COVID-19 vaccine. Findings of the study overall: In a largely white British group with more females than males, clonal diversity was possibly underestimated. Across spike, vaccine-associated CD4 TCRs were found, dominant at 160-218 and 743-854. At baseline, just a handful of AZD1222 recipients tested seropositive. Elevations in Spike-specific TCR breadth and depth followed administration of two AZD1222 doses.

Germline V gene lookup returns CDR1 SGDLS and CDR2 YYNGEE. V lost 3 bases and J 2 bases, leaving 16 bases between the germline ends. The CDR3 loop spans 16 amino acids. A note on this clone: As yet, its antigen is unknown.

Method: immunoSEQ multiplex PCR; TCRdb's copy keeps in-frame clones and lacks some. The sample lists 180,000 or so clones, roughly nine tenths occurring once. The sequence came from an adult who received the AZD1222 COVID-19 vaccine. This chain uses TRBV9 with TRBJ2-3; D is perhaps TRBD1 (7 bases). The specimen comprised peripheral blood, sampled 28 days after the second AZD1222 dose. CDR3 DNA: TGTGCCAGCAGCGAAGGGGGCTCGGGACTCACAGATACGCAGTATTTT. Translating it yields CASSEGGSGLTDTQYF.